A selection of T cell receptor beta chains follows, all from one sample in a study of T cells in Graves' hyperthyroidism and ophthalmopathy. MiXCR, run by TCRdb on the multiplex PCR reads, gives a single entry per CDR3 protein. In the table there are fewer than 550,000 distinct CDR3 sequences, 15% to 17% of which are singletons. The sequencing sample was made of blood. The receptor set was obtained from a woman younger than 35 with Graves' hyperthyroidism. Both conserved end residues are part of each CDR3. A D gene is named only where the DNA matches it firmly. Part of the rows lack a size; the others show once, few, many or a class for expanded clones.

j_gene: TRBJ2-3
abundance: few
v_gene: TRBV24-1
d_gene: TRBD1
CDR3aa: CATSDHRTGRSTDTQYF
CDR3nt: TGTGCCACCAGTGATCACCGGACAGGCCGGAGCACAGATACGCAGTATTTT

j_gene: TRBJ2-1
abundance: few
v_gene: TRBV7-3
d_gene: TRBD2
CDR3aa: CASSLTSGGAEQFF
CDR3nt: TGTGCCAGCAGCCTGACTAGCGGGGGGGCTGAGCAGTTCTTC

j_gene: TRBJ2-3
abundance: few
v_gene: TRBV7-3
d_gene: -
CDR3aa: CASRLRPADTQYF
CDR3nt: TGTGCCAGCAGGTTAAGGCCGGCAGATACGCAGTATTTT

j_gene: TRBJ2-2
abundance: many
v_gene: TRBV11-2
d_gene: TRBD2
CDR3aa: CASSLVGLAGNTGELFF
CDR3nt: TGTGCCAGCAGCTTAGTCGGCCTAGCGGGTAACACCGGGGAGCTGTTTTTT

j_gene: TRBJ1-2
abundance: few
v_gene: TRBV7-6
d_gene: -
CDR3aa: CASSTGTQLGGYTF
CDR3nt: TGTGCCAGCAGCACCGGGACGCAGCTTGGTGGCTACACCTTC

j_gene: TRBJ1-2
abundance: -
v_gene: TRBV19
d_gene: TRBD1
CDR3aa: CASSIDGQGHNYGYTF
CDR3nt: TGTGCCAGTAGTATAGACGGACAGGGACATAACTATGGCTACACCTTC

j_gene: TRBJ2-2
abundance: -
v_gene: TRBV6-4
d_gene: TRBD2
CDR3aa: CASSGTSGRLNTGELFF
CDR3nt: TGTGCCAGCAGCGGGACTAGCGGGAGGTTGAACACCGGGGAGCTGTTTTTT

j_gene: TRBJ2-7
abundance: -
v_gene: TRBV13
d_gene: -
CDR3aa: CASSRKQGYEQYF
CDR3nt: TGTGCCAGCTCACGGAAACAGGGATACGAGCAGTACTTC

j_gene: TRBJ2-1
abundance: -
v_gene: TRBV5-6
d_gene: -
CDR3aa: CASSLIHRFSYNEQFF
CDR3nt: TGTGCCAGCAGCTTGATCCACAGGTTCAGCTACAATGAGCAGTTCTTC

j_gene: TRBJ1-1
abundance: many
v_gene: TRBV2
d_gene: -
CDR3aa: CAGSGGGGTEAFF
CDR3nt: TGTGCCGGCAGTGGCGGAGGGGGGACTGAAGCTTTCTTT

j_gene: TRBJ2-1
abundance: many
v_gene: TRBV6-1
d_gene: TRBD1
CDR3aa: CASTLQYRGLPYNEQFF
CDR3nt: TGTGCCAGCACCTTACAGTACAGGGGCCTCCCATACAATGAGCAGTTCTTC

j_gene: TRBJ1-1
abundance: many
v_gene: TRBV13
d_gene: -
CDR3aa: CASSLWRHPNTEAFF
CDR3nt: TGTGCCAGCAGCTTATGGCGACACCCGAACACTGAAGCTTTCTTT

j_gene: TRBJ2-7
abundance: -
v_gene: TRBV7-2
d_gene: TRBD2
CDR3aa: CASSLSTSGLEQYF
CDR3nt: TGTGCCAGCAGCTTATCCACTAGCGGGCTCGAGCAGTACTTC

j_gene: TRBJ2-5
abundance: many
v_gene: TRBV28
d_gene: TRBD1
CDR3aa: CASSPRTGQETQYF
CDR3nt: TGTGCCAGCAGTCCAAGGACAGGTCAAGAGACCCAGTACTTC

j_gene: TRBJ2-1
abundance: few
v_gene: TRBV6-1
d_gene: TRBD1
CDR3aa: CASTTTGDTYNEQFF
CDR3nt: TGTGCCAGCACTACGACAGGGGACACCTACAATGAGCAGTTCTTC

j_gene: TRBJ1-2
abundance: few
v_gene: TRBV4-1
d_gene: -
CDR3aa: CASSQTLNQANYGYTF
CDR3nt: TGCGCCAGCAGCCAAACTTTGAATCAAGCTAACTATGGCTACACCTTC

j_gene: TRBJ2-2
abundance: few
v_gene: TRBV4-3
d_gene: -
CDR3aa: CASSRYVTTNTGELFF
CDR3nt: TGCGCCAGCAGCCGATATGTAACAACGAACACCGGGGAGCTGTTTTTT

j_gene: TRBJ2-2
abundance: -
v_gene: TRBV9
d_gene: TRBD1
CDR3aa: CASSVEGGGTGELFF
CDR3nt: TGTGCCAGCAGCGTAGAAGGGGGCGGGACCGGGGAGCTGTTTTTT

j_gene: TRBJ1-2
abundance: -
v_gene: TRBV10-3
d_gene: -
CDR3aa: CAISESTSYTF
CDR3nt: TGTGCCATCAGTGAGTCGACTTCTTACACCTTC

j_gene: TRBJ1-1
abundance: many
v_gene: TRBV18
d_gene: -
CDR3aa: CASSSGTVNTEAFF
CDR3nt: TGTGCCAGCTCGTCCGGGACGGTGAACACTGAAGCTTTCTTT

j_gene: TRBJ2-7
abundance: many
v_gene: TRBV6-2/TRBV6-3
d_gene: -
CDR3aa: CASTPDLGYEQYF
CDR3nt: TGTGCCAGCACCCCCGATTTGGGCTACGAGCAGTACTTC

j_gene: TRBJ2-1
abundance: many
v_gene: TRBV11-3
d_gene: TRBD2
CDR3aa: CASSPSGGSYNEQFF
CDR3nt: TGTGCCAGCAGCCCTAGCGGGGGGTCCTACAATGAGCAGTTCTTC

j_gene: TRBJ2-1
abundance: -
v_gene: TRBV6-1
d_gene: -
CDR3aa: CASSLGRLPNNEQFF
CDR3nt: TGTGCCAGCAGTTTGGGGAGGCTCCCCAACAATGAGCAGTTCTTC

j_gene: TRBJ2-7
abundance: many
v_gene: TRBV5-1
d_gene: TRBD2
CDR3aa: CASRPGGGRVGQYF
CDR3nt: TGCGCCAGCCGACCGGGAGGCGGCCGGGTTGGGCAGTACTTC

j_gene: TRBJ2-5
abundance: -
v_gene: TRBV6-1
d_gene: -
CDR3aa: CASTYPNAETQYF
CDR3nt: TGTGCCAGCACCTACCCAAATGCGGAGACCCAGTACTTC

j_gene: TRBJ2-7
abundance: many
v_gene: TRBV6-5
d_gene: -
CDR3aa: CASSYSTADYEQYF
CDR3nt: TGTGCCAGCAGTTACTCGACAGCCGACTACGAGCAGTACTTC

j_gene: TRBJ1-6
abundance: few
v_gene: TRBV2
d_gene: -
CDR3aa: CASSGREGGPSPLHF
CDR3nt: TGTGCCAGCAGTGGCAGGGAGGGAGGTCCTTCACCCCTCCACTTT

j_gene: TRBJ1-2
abundance: -
v_gene: TRBV5-1
d_gene: -
CDR3aa: CASSLAPRYGYTF
CDR3nt: TGCGCCAGCAGCTTGGCCCCCAGATATGGCTACACCTTC

j_gene: TRBJ2-3
abundance: -
v_gene: TRBV11-2
d_gene: TRBD2
CDR3aa: CASSFTPLAGGTQYF
CDR3nt: TGTGCCAGCAGCTTTACCCCCCTAGCGGGGGGAACGCAGTATTTT

j_gene: TRBJ1-1
abundance: -
v_gene: TRBV13
d_gene: -
CDR3aa: CASSLVGSYTEAFF
CDR3nt: TGTGCCAGCAGCTTAGTTGGGAGTTACACTGAAGCTTTCTTT

j_gene: TRBJ1-5
abundance: few
v_gene: TRBV19
d_gene: -
CDR3aa: CASSMSTHYQPQHF
CDR3nt: TGTGCCAGTAGTATGAGTACACACTATCAGCCCCAGCATTTT

j_gene: TRBJ1-3
abundance: many
v_gene: TRBV27
d_gene: -
CDR3aa: CASSVGGAGGNTIYF
CDR3nt: TGTGCCAGCAGTGTTGGGGGGGCTGGAGGAAACACCATATATTTT

j_gene: TRBJ2-5
abundance: few
v_gene: TRBV9
d_gene: -
CDR3aa: CASSVAPTGQETQYF
CDR3nt: TGTGCCAGCAGCGTGGCCCCAACGGGCCAAGAGACCCAGTACTTC

j_gene: TRBJ2-1
abundance: many
v_gene: TRBV6-1
d_gene: -
CDR3aa: CASSPHRVRNEQFF
CDR3nt: TGTGCCAGCAGTCCTCACAGAGTTCGGAATGAGCAGTTCTTC

j_gene: TRBJ1-6
abundance: many
v_gene: TRBV11-2
d_gene: -
CDR3aa: CASSIKRDSPLHF
CDR3nt: TGTGCCAGCAGCATTAAACGGGATTCACCCCTCCACTTT

j_gene: TRBJ1-2
abundance: -
v_gene: TRBV7-3
d_gene: TRBD1
CDR3aa: CASSLFRAGAAQGNYGYTF
CDR3nt: TGTGCCAGCAGCTTATTCAGGGCGGGCGCAGCACAGGGGAACTATGGCTACACCTTC

j_gene: TRBJ2-7
abundance: few
v_gene: TRBV14
d_gene: TRBD1
CDR3aa: CASSQAPGQAAYEQYF
CDR3nt: TGTGCCAGCAGCCAAGCGCCGGGACAGGCAGCCTACGAGCAGTACTTC

j_gene: TRBJ2-7
abundance: -
v_gene: TRBV19
d_gene: -
CDR3aa: CASSRRIISYEQYF
CDR3nt: TGTGCCAGTAGTCGACGGATCATCTCCTACGAGCAGTACTTC

j_gene: TRBJ2-1
abundance: -
v_gene: TRBV18
d_gene: -
CDR3aa: CASSLGPGPYNEQFF
CDR3nt: TGTGCCAGCTCACTCGGCCCAGGCCCCTACAATGAGCAGTTCTTC

j_gene: TRBJ1-2
abundance: -
v_gene: TRBV12-5
d_gene: TRBD1
CDR3aa: CASSPGQGPYDYTF
CDR3nt: TGTGCTAGTTCACCGGGACAGGGGCCCTATGACTACACCTTC

j_gene: TRBJ1-2
abundance: -
v_gene: TRBV20-1
d_gene: TRBD1
CDR3aa: CSATPTTGTNYGYTF
CDR3nt: TGCAGTGCTACCCCGACGACAGGGACTAACTATGGCTACACCTTC

j_gene: TRBJ1-5
abundance: many
v_gene: TRBV20-1
d_gene: TRBD1
CDR3aa: CSVRRGVRQPQHF
CDR3nt: TGCAGTGTCCGCAGGGGGGTGCGGCAGCCCCAGCATTTT

j_gene: TRBJ1-1
abundance: few
v_gene: TRBV12-3/TRBV12-4
d_gene: -
CDR3aa: CASSFMLQNTEAFF
CDR3nt: TGTGCCAGCAGTTTCATGTTACAGAACACTGAAGCTTTCTTT

j_gene: TRBJ2-1
abundance: -
v_gene: TRBV12-3/TRBV12-4
d_gene: -
CDR3aa: CASSWTLGDEQFF
CDR3nt: TGTGCCAGCAGTTGGACACTAGGGGATGAGCAGTTCTTC